This T cell receptor (beta chain) was identified in a study of blood T cell repertoires in COVID-19. Authors' processing steps: Reference gene primer amplification gave estimated nucleated cell counts. This table comes from immunoSEQ multiplex PCR, and its TCRdb copy is limited to in-frame clones, with some not included. V, J and clone size derive from that table, while D and trimming were established from the DNA sequence. The repertoire holds 200,000 to 250,000 clones, with 85% to 90% as singletons. V lost 2 bases and J lost 7, with 18 bases in between. Germline CDR1 and CDR2: SGHTA and FQGNSA. This CDR3 has 15 residues.

The chain links TRBV7-2 to TRBJ2-7; TRBD1 might be the D (5 bases). The origin of this receptor is a man aged 25 to 45 with COVID-19, enrolled during active disease. The source material was peripheral blood. CDR3 sequence (DNA): TGTGCCAGCAGCTTAACAGGACGGACCCCACGGGAGCAGTACTTC. Amino acids: CASSLTGRTPREQYF.